This T cell receptor beta chain was sequenced in a study of blood T cells in healthy people across ages. Through a sample-barcoded 5' primer and a J-beta primer mix, a second PCR was run for about 6 to 12 cycles. One entry per CDR3 protein, called by TCRdb with MiXCR from the 5' RACE reads. The sample carries some 890,000 distinct CDR3 sequences, around 29% recorded once. The sample was also reused in another study, on T cells of mothers and their children.

What was sequenced was blood. The source of this sequence is a woman between 40 and 50 years old in good health.

The CDR3 DNA sequence: TGTGCCTGGAGCCGGGGGGCCCTCTCCTACAATGAGCAGTTCTTC. It codes for CAWSRGALSYNEQFF. The V gene is TRBV30, the J gene TRBJ2-1; perhaps TRBD2 as D (7 bases). Per germline, CDR1 GTSNPN and CDR2 SVGIG (reference sequence). The V end lost 3 bases, the J end lost 0 bases, and 12 bases lay between the germline ends. The CDR3 extends over 15 amino acids.